The T cell receptor beta chain described here comes from a study of cytomegalovirus exposure and HLA in healthy donors. Study-wide background: The approximately 700 first-cohort repertoires shared a platform with the approximately 110 validation repertoires, as reported in a later analysis. Broader study findings: It was reported that the classifier diagnosed cytomegalovirus status with high specificity and sensitivity in both the original and validation cohorts. Investigators reported about 160 TCR beta chains as tied to cytomegalovirus.

As for this clone: Its cognate antigen is unknown.

Germline V lookup: CDR1 SGDLS, CDR2 YYNGEE. The CDR3 covers 15 residues. V gave up 3 bases and J gave up 6 bases, with 18 bases separating them. The table came from immunoSEQ multiplex PCR; TCRdb's copy has only in-frame clones and leaves some out. The data contain about 110,000 clones, 89% of them singletons. The donors were members of the validation cohort, which comprised under 150 subjects and was separate from the first cohort of about 700 subjects. The rearrangement joins TRBV9 to TRBJ1-2; TRBD1 is a possible D gene (6 bases). The receptor was derived from a woman in her late teens or twenties in good health and CMV-seronegative. Material for sequencing was PBMCs. DNA of the CDR3: TGTGCCAGCAGCGGAATATCAGGGGCGTACGATGGCTACACCTTC. It encodes CASSGISGAYDGYTF.